This TCR beta chain was sequenced during a study of blood T cells in healthy people across ages. Study observations and caveats: Getting older went along with TCR beta diversity per million T cells dropping roughly linearly. Researchers judged that diversity estimates from one million T cells fell short of true values.

There are 14 residues in the CDR3. CDR1 is SGDLS and CDR2 is YYNGEE in the germline V gene. V was cut by 4 bases and J by 8 bases, with 16 bases left in between. The authors drew about 10 milliliters of peripheral blood from each donor. Through a sample-barcoded 5' primer and a J-beta primer mix, a second PCR was run for about 6 to 12 cycles. A template-switch adaptor containing 12 random nucleotides labeled each cDNA molecule. TCRdb called the 5' RACE reads again in MiXCR, with one record for every CDR3 protein. The sample records roughly 1.9 million distinct CDR3 sequences, roughly 43% being singletons. As to this clonotype: Its specificity is not known.

Sequenced sample: blood. The sequence came from a human donor in good health. The rearrangement joins TRBV9 to TRBJ2-1; maybe TRBD2 (6 bases). The CDR3 DNA is TGTGCCAGCAGCTTTTTCCGGGACTCGGATGAGCAGTTCTTC. This sequence encodes CASSFFRDSDEQFF.